This T cell receptor beta chain was identified in a study of T cell repertoires and HLA-DP antigens. Study observations and caveats: Previously undetected clones averaged approximately 34% and 48% against the two alleles respectively.

Germline CDR1 is SEHNR and CDR2 is FQNEAQ (reference sequence). This CDR3 spans 17 amino acids. V lost 3 bases and J lost 6; bases outside the gene matches: 12. The primer mix covered 54 TRBV segments and 13 TRBJ segments. Some clones are missing from TCRdb's copy, which holds only in-frame ones; the method was immunoSEQ multiplex PCR. Of some 110,000 clones in the sample, almost 95% were seen once. To note about this clone: Its antigen is not identified.

This receptor was obtained from a woman younger than 30 in good health and CMV-seronegative. The rearrangement links TRBV7-9 to TRBJ2-1; 9 bases line up with TRBD2. Material: CD4+ T cells from PBMCs. CDR3 nucleotide sequence: TGTGCCAGCAGCTTCACCGGGGGAAGCGGGGGGCGCAATGAGCAGTTCTTC. This sequence encodes CASSFTGGSGGRNEQFF.